The 7 T cell receptor delta chains below all came from one sample that was sequenced in a study of gamma delta lymphoproliferative disorders and STAT genes. PBMCs from patients and controls supplied the genomic DNA for sequencing. TCRdb repeated clone calling on the multiplex PCR reads with CATT. This table has over a thousand delta-chain clones, approximately 1.5% appearing once. Sequenced input: blood. The receptors shown here come from a human donor in good health.

There are a few counts of this clone. The protein given by TCRdb reflects a much larger clone and differs at residue 10 from this DNA's translation, likely from a read error; the protein shown is the DNA's translation. The rearrangement joins TRDV2 to TRDJ1, with a weak D call TRDD3 (5 bases). V was shortened by 1 base and J by 3 bases, with 14 bases between the two germline ends. From germline, CDR1 is GEAIGNYY and CDR2 EKD. There are 15 residues in the CDR3. The CDR3 nucleotides read TGTGCCTGTGACACTAAAGGGGGCACGGCCGATAAACTCATCTTT. It yields the protein CACDTKGGTADKLIF.

In this sample, this clone turned up many times. This probably arose from a read error, given a far larger clone one base away. This sample includes further DNA sequences coding for the same CDR3. This chain links TRDV2 with TRDJ1, with 11 bases fitting TRDD3. The CDR3 loop spans 15 amino acids. Germline CDR1 is GEAIGNYY and CDR2 is EKD. DNA of the CDR3: TGTGCCTGCGACAAGAACTGGGGGATAAAAAGCAAACTCATCTTT. The encoded protein is CACDKNWGIKSKLIF.

This clone appeared a few times. A read error is the likely source, as a far larger clone sits one nucleotide away. The gene calls are TRDV1 and TRDJ1, with 13 bases fitting TRDD3. This CDR3 region has 22 residues. Germline V gene sequence: CDR1 TSWWSYY, CDR2 QGS. With 0 bases clipped from V and 2 bases from J, the junction kept 18 bases outside the gene matches. CDR3 coding DNA: TGTGCTCTTGGGGAACTTCGGCCTTCCTTAAACTGGGGGATACGCCGGACCGATAAACTCATCTTT. This sequence encodes CALGELRPSLNWGIRRTDKLIF.

The sample holds a few counts of this clone. The mismatch at residue 5 between this DNA's translation and the TCRdb protein of a much larger clone likely reflects a read error; the protein shown is translated from the DNA. The chain employs TRDV1 and TRDJ1, with 10 nucleotides matching TRDD3. There are 25 residues in the CDR3. CDR1 is TSWWSYY, CDR2 QGS, per germline. Germline trimming cut 5 bases from V and 0 bases from J; bases unmatched to any gene: 33. The CDR3 DNA is TGTGCTCTTGGGTTCTCGCCCGACGCGGCCTTCTACAAATTTGACTGGGGGATGTACACCGATAAACTCATCTTT. Its translation: CALGFSPDAAFYKFDWGMYTDKLIF.

Only a few counts were recorded for this clone. TCRdb's protein, taken from a much larger clone, differs from this DNA's translation at residue 16, likely owing to a read error; the protein displayed comes from the DNA. The CDR3 loop reads CALGPKGLHSLGRPYADKLIF. The CDR3 DNA is TGTGCTCTTGGACCCAAAGGCCTACACTCCCTGGGGAGACCGTACGCCGATAAACTCATCTTT. The chain uses TRDV1 and TRDJ1; possibly TRDD3 for D (6 bases). This CDR3 is built from 21 residues. Germline assignment: CDR1 TSWWSYY and CDR2 QGS. V was trimmed by 6 bases and J by 3 bases, leaving 35 bases between them.

A word on this clone: A far larger clone is only one base removed, so a read error is likely. Other DNA sequences in this specimen translate into the identical CDR3. V usage is TRDV1 and J usage is TRDJ1; possibly TRDD3 for D (6 bases). Trimming cost V 6 bases and J 0 bases, with 32 bases left between them. The CDR3 runs to 21 residues. Germline CDR1 reads TSWWSYY; CDR2 reads QGS. The CDR3: CALGPKGLHSLGRPYTDKLIF. The CDR3 nucleotides read TGTGCTCTTGGACCCAAAGGCTTACACTCCCTGGGGAGACCGTACACCGATAAACTCATCTTT.

Within the sample, this clone is large. This CDR3 is also generated by other DNA sequences in the sample. This rearrangement joins TRDV1 to TRDJ1; 9 positions agree with TRDD3. The CDR3 runs to 24 residues. Germline values: CDR1 TSWWSYY, CDR2 QGS. V was pared by 1 base and J by 0 bases, with 27 bases of the junction left unmatched. As DNA, the CDR3 is TGTGCTCTTGGGGAACCTACTAACCCCTACGAAGACGTACTGGGGGACAGGTACACCGATAAACTCATCTTT. Its translation: CALGEPTNPYEDVLGDRYTDKLIF.